This TCR beta chain comes out of a study of blood T cell repertoires in COVID-19. Libraries were prepared by immunoSEQ multiplex PCR; TCRdb keeps only in-frame clonotypes and omits some of them. The table has approximately 69,000 clones, about 90% seen once. The CDR3 extends over 15 amino acids. Material: peripheral blood. The chain links TRBV21-1 to TRBJ2-7; the table gives TRBD2 as D, unverified against the DNA. TRBV21-1 is termed a pseudogene. The receptor was derived from a human donor in a cohort sampled during active COVID-19. This CDR3 is CASSNGLAGWYEQYF. The CDR3 DNA reads as TGTGCCAGCAGCAACGGACTAGCGGGGTGGTACGAGCAGTACTTC.